This section outlines one T cell receptor (beta chain) sequence together with its context. The entry originates in a study of blood T cell repertoires in COVID-19. CDR3 size: 14 residues. With 6 bases removed from V and 6 bases from J, the gap between germline ends came to 15 bases. Germline V CDR1 and CDR2: MNHEY, SVGAGI. Method: immunoSEQ multiplex PCR; TCRdb's copy keeps in-frame clones and lacks some. The repertoire holds about 100,000 clones, about 77% seen once, with about 12% in the top ten. The clonotype originates from an older woman with acute or convalescent COVID-19. The chain combines TRBV6-5 with TRBJ2-1; D gene uncertain. The sequenced sample was peripheral blood. CDR3 nucleotide sequence: TGTGCCAGCAGCTTGACCCTACCGGGCAATGAGCAGTTCTTC. It yields the protein CASSLTLPGNEQFF.